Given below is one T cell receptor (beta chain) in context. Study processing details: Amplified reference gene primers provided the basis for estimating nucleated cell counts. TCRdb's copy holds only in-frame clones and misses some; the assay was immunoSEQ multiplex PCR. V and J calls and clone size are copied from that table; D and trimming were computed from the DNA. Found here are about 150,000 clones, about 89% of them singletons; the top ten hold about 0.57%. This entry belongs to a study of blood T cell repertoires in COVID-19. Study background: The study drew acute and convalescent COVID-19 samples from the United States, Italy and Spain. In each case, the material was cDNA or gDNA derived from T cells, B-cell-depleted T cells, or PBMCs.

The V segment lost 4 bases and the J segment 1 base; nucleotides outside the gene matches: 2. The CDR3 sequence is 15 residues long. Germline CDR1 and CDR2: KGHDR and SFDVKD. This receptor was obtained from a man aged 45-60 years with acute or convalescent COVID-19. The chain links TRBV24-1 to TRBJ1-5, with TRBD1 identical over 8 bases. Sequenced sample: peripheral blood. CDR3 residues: CATSEGQASNQPQHF. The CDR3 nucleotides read TGTGCCACCAGTGAGGGACAGGCGAGCAATCAGCCCCAGCATTTT.